This paragraph covers one T cell receptor (beta chain) sequence. This specimen comes from a study of blood T cell repertoires in COVID-19. The method was immunoSEQ multiplex PCR; TCRdb's version includes in-frame clones alone and lacks a portion of them. The top ten hold 1.5% to 2% of the sample, which has a few hundred thousand clones, over 75% seen once. The sample was peripheral blood. The clonotype was recovered from a man in his forties with active or convalescent COVID-19.

DNA of the CDR3: TGCGCCAGCAGCCAAGGGGGTGGAGGCTCACCCCTCCACTTT. This codes for CASSQGGGGSPLHF. V is TRBV4-1 and J is TRBJ1-6; D not resolved. V lost 1 base to trimming and J lost 10 bases, with 11 bases between them. CDR1 is MGHRA, CDR2 YSYEKL, per germline. This CDR3 has 14 amino acids.